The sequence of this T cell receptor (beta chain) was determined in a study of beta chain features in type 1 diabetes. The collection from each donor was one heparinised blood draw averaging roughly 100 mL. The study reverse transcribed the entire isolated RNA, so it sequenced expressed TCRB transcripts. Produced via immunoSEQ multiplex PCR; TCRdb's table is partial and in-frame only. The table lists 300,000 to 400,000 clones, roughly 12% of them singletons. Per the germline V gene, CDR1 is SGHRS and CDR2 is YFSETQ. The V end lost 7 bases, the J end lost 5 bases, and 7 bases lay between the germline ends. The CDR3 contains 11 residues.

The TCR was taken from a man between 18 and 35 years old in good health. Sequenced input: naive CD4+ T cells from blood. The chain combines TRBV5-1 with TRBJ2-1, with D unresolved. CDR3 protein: CASLQDNEQFF. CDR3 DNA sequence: TGCGCCAGCCTGCAGGACAATGAGCAGTTCTTC.